This T cell receptor (beta chain) was profiled in a study of cytomegalovirus exposure and HLA in healthy donors. Findings and caveats of the study: The study labeled roughly 160 TCR beta chains cytomegalovirus-associated. Many donors shared some public TCRs, even though most TCR sequences were rare.

As concerns this clone: Its matching antigen is unknown.

Primers: 60 Vbeta forward and 13 Jbeta reverse. Assay used: immunoSEQ multiplex PCR; TCRdb lists only in-frame clones, some missing. The data show more than 65,000 clones, roughly 78% seen once. The V gene lost 2 bases and the J gene lost 5 bases, with 9 bases spanning the gap. The V gene's germline CDR1 is KGHSH and CDR2 LQKENI. CDR3 length equals 14 residues. The sample was PBMCs. The origin of this receptor is a man between 18 and 35 years old in good health and CMV-seronegative. The V call is TRBV18, the J call TRBJ1-4; TRBD1 is a possible D gene (5 bases). CDR3: CASSPGAQNEKLFF. The CDR3 region has the DNA TGTGCCAGCTCACCAGGGGCCCAAAATGAAAAACTGTTTTTT.